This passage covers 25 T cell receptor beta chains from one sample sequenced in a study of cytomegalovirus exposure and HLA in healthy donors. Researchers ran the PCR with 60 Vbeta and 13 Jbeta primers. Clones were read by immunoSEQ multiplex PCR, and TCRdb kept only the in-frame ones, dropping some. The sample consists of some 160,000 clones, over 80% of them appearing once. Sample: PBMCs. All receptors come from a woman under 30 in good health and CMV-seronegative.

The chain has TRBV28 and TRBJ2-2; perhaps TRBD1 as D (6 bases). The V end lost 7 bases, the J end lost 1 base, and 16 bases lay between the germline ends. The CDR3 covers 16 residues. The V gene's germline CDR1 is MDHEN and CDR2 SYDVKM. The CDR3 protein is CASTTGRDKNTGELFF. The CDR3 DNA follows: TGTGCCAGCACTACGGGCCGGGACAAGAACACCGGGGAGCTGTTTTTT.

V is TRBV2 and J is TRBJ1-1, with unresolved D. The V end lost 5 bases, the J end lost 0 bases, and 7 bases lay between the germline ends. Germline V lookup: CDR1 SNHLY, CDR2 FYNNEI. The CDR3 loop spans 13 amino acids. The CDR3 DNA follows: TGTGCCAGCAGTAAAACGGTGAACACTGAAGCTTTCTTT. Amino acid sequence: CASSKTVNTEAFF.

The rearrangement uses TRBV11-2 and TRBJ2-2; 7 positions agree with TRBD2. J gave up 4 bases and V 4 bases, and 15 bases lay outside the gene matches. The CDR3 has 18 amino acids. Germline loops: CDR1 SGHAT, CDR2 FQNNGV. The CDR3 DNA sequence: TGTGCCAGCAGCTCAGTAAGGGCTAGCGGACCCGCCACCGGGGAGCTGTTTTTT. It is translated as CASSSVRASGPATGELFF.

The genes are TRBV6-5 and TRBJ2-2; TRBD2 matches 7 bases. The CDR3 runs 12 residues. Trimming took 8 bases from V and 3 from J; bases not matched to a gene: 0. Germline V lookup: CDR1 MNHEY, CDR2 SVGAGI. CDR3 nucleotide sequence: TGTGCCAGCGGGGGGGACACCGGGGAGCTGTTTTTT. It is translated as CASGGDTGELFF.

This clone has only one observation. The CDR3 coding sequence is TGTGCCAGCAGCTTAGTTACAGGGGGTTCGAGCGAGCAGTACTTC. Its protein is CASSLVTGGSSEQYF. The chain couples TRBV11-3 to TRBJ2-7; 8 bases are shared with TRBD1. The CDR3 extends over 15 amino acids. Germline trimming cut 1 base from V and 6 bases from J; bases unmatched to any gene: 8. Germline V gene data show CDR1 as SGHNT and CDR2 as YENEEA.

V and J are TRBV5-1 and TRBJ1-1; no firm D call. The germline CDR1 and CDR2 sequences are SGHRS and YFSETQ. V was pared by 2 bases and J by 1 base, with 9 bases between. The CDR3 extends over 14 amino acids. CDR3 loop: CASSLFGENTEAFF. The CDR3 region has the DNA TGCGCCAGCAGCTTATTCGGGGAGAACACTGAAGCTTTCTTT.

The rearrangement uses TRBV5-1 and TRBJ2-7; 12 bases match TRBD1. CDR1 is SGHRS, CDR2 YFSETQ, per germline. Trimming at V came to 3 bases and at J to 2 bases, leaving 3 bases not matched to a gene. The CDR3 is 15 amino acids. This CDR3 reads CASSWGQGATYEQYF. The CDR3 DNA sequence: TGCGCCAGCAGCTGGGGACAGGGGGCCACCTACGAGCAGTACTTC.

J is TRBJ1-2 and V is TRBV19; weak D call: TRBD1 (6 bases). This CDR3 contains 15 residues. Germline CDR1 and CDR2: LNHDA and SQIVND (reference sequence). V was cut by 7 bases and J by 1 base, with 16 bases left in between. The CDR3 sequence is CASTRGQSNNYGYTF. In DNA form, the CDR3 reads TGTGCCAGTACCCGAGGACAGAGTAATAACTATGGCTACACCTTC.

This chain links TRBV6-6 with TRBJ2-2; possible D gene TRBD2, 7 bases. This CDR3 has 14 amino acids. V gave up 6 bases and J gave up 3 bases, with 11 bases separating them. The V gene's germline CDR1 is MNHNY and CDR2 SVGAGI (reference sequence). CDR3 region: CASRAGQYTGELFF. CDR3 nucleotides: TGTGCCAGCAGAGCGGGACAATACACCGGGGAGCTGTTTTTT.

CDR3 coding DNA: TGTGCCATCAGAGCCACGGGGGGGGGTCCGAGGGAAAACATTCAGTACTTC. Protein product: CAIRATGGGPRENIQYF. The V gene is TRBV10-3, the J gene TRBJ2-4, with 8 bases lining up with TRBD2. This CDR3 has 17 residues. Germline V gene sequence: CDR1 ENHRY, CDR2 SYGVKD. Germline trimming cut 6 bases from V and 5 bases from J; bases unmatched to any gene: 15.

The CDR3 is CASTPQETVSGYTF. Written as DNA, the CDR3 is TGTGCCAGTACCCCCCAGGAGACAGTCTCTGGCTACACCTTC. The rearrangement links TRBV19 to TRBJ1-2; D might be TRBD1 (5 bases). Germline CDR1 reads LNHDA; CDR2 reads SQIVND (reference sequence). V lost 7 bases to trimming and J lost 7 bases, with 19 bases between them. There are 14 residues in the CDR3.

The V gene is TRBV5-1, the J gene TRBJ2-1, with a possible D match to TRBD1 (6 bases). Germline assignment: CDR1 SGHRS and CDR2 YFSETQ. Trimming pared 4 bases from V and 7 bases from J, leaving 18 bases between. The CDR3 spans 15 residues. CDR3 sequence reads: CASSTGQPTGNEQFF. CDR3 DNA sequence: TGCGCCAGCAGCACGGGACAACCTACGGGTAATGAGCAGTTCTTC.

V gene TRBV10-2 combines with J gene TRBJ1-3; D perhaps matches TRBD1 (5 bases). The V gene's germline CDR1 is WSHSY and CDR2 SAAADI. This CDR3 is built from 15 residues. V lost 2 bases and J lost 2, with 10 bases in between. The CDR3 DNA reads TGCGCCAGCAGTGAGGGAAGGGGCACTGGAAACACCATATATTTT. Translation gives CASSEGRGTGNTIYF.

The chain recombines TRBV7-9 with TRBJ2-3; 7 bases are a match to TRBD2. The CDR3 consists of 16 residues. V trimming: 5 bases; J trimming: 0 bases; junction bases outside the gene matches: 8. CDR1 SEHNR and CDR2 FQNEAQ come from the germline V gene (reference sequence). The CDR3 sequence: CASSGDSSGSTDTQYF. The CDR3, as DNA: TGTGCCAGCAGCGGGGACTCTAGCGGAAGCACAGATACGCAGTATTTT.

The DNA of the CDR3 is TGTGCCAGCAGGGTCGACAGGGGATGGGACGAGCAGTACTTC. Translated, it gives CASRVDRGWDEQYF. The chain recombines TRBV2 with TRBJ2-7; the match to TRBD1 covers 8 bases. V gave up 6 bases and J gave up 5 bases; unmatched junction bases: 9. The CDR3 length is 14 residues. Germline V gives CDR1 SNHLY, CDR2 FYNNEI.

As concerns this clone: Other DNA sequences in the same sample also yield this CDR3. CDR3 sequence (DNA): TGCGCCAGCAGCCTCAGCACAGATACGCAGTATTTT. Translated: CASSLSTDTQYF. The chain has TRBV5-1 and TRBJ2-3; D is unresolved. CDR1 is SGHRS and CDR2 is YFSETQ in the germline V gene. This CDR3 is 12 amino acids long. The V and J ends lost 4 bases and 0 bases respectively, with 3 bases between them. Complete variable domain (other parts from reference TRBV5-1 and TRBJ2-3): KAGVTQTPRYLIKTRGQQVTLSCSPISGHRSVSWYQQTPGQGLQFLFEYFSETQRNKGNFPGRFSGRQFSNSRSEMNVSTLELGDSALYLCASSLSTDTQYFGPGTRLTVL.

The CDR3 DNA is TGTGCCAGCAGCCACGACAGGGTTGCAACTAATGAAAAACTGTTTTTT. Translation: CASSHDRVATNEKLFF. J is TRBJ1-4 and V is TRBV11-3, with TRBD1 matching over 7 bases. Trimming cost V 5 bases and J 0 bases; bases outside gene matches: 6. The CDR3 totals 16 residues. CDR1 is SGHNT, CDR2 YENEEA, per germline.

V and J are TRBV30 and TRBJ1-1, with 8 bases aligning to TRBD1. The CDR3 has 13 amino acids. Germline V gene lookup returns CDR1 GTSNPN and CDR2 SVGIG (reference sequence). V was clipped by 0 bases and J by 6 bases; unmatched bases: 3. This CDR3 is CAWSVTGGAEAFF. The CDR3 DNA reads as TGTGCCTGGAGTGTAACAGGGGGGGCTGAAGCTTTCTTT.

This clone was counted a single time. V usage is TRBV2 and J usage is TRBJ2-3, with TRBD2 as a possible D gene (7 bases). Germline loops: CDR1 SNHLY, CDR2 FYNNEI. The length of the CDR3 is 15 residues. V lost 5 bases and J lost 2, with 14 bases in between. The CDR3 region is CASSPRGALTDTQYF. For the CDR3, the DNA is TGTGCCAGCAGTCCACGGGGGGCTCTCACAGATACGCAGTATTTT.

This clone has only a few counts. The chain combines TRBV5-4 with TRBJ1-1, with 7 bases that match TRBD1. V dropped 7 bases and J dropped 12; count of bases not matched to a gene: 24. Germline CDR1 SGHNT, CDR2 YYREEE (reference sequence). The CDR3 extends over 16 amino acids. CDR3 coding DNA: TGTGCCAGCTTCGAGGGCGACCGGTCCAGGGGGTATGAGTCTTTCTTT. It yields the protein CASFEGDRSRGYESFF.

CDR3 nucleotides: TGTGCCAGCAGCTTCGACAGGGGAGGTGAAAAACTGTTTTTT. Protein: CASSFDRGGEKLFF. This chain connects TRBV7-9 to TRBJ1-4; TRBD1 matches at 8 bases. The CDR3 has 14 residues. Germline assignment: CDR1 SEHNR and CDR2 FQNEAQ (reference sequence). V shed 3 bases and J 7 bases; nucleotides not matched to a gene: 4.

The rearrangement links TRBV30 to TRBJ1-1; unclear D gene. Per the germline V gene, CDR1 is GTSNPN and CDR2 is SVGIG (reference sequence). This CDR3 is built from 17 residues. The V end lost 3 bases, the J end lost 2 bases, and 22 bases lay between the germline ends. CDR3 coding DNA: TGTGCCTGGAGCGTCCTCGGGAGGTCGGACGCTAACACTGAAGCTTTCTTT. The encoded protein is CAWSVLGRSDANTEAFF.

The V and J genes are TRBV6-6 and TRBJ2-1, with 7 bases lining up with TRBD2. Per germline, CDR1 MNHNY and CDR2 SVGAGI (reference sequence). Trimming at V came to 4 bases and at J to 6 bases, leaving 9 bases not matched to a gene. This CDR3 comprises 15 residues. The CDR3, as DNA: TGTGCCAGCAGTTTCGGAGCGGGGCGGGTCAATGAGCAGTTCTTC. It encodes CASSFGAGRVNEQFF.

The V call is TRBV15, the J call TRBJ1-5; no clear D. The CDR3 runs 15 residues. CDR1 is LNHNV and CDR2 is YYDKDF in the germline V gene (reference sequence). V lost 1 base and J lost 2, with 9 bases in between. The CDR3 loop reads CATSRAREGNQPQHF. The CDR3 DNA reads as TGTGCCACCAGCAGAGCTCGGGAAGGCAATCAGCCCCAGCATTTT.

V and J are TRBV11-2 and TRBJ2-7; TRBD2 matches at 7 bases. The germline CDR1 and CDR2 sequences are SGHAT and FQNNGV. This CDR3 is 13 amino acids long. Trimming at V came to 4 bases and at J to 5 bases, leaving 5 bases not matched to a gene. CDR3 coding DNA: TGTGCCAGCAGCTCCTTGGGAGGGAACGAGCAGTACTTC. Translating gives CASSSLGGNEQYF.